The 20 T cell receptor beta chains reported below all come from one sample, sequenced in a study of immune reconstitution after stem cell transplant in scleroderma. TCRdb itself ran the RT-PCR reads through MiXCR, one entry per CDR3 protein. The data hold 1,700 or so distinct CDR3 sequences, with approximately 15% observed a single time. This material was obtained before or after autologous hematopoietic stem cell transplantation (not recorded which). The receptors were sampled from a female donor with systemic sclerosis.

CDR3 coding DNA: TGTGCCAGCAGCCAAGCAGACAGGGCTGGAAACACCATATATTTT. The encoded protein is CASSQADRAGNTIYF. This chain joins TRBV7-8 and TRBJ1-3; 7 nucleotides agree with TRBD1. V was pared by 5 bases and J by 2 bases, with 6 bases of the junction left unmatched. The CDR3 extends over 15 amino acids. The germline V gene has CDR1 SGHVS and CDR2 FQNEAQ.

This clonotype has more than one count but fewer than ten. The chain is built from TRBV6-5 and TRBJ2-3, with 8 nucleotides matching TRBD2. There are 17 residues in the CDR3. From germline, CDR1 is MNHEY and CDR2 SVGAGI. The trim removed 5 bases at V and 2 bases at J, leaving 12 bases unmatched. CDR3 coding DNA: TGTGCCAGCAGTCCCCATAATCCGGGGGGGACCACAGATACGCAGTATTTT. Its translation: CASSPHNPGGTTDTQYF.

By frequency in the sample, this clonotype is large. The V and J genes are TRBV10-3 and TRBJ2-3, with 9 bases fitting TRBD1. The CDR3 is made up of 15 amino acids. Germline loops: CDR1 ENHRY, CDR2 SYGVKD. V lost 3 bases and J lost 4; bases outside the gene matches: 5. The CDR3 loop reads CAISDTGGGSDTQYF. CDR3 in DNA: TGTGCCATCAGTGATACAGGGGGCGGATCAGATACGCAGTATTTT.

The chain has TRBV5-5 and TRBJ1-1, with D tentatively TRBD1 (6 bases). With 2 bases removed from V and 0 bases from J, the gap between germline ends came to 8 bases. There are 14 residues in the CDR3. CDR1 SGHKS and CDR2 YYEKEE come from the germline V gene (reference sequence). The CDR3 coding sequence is TGTGCCAGCAGCTTTTGGGACATGAACACTGAAGCTTTCTTT. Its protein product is CASSFWDMNTEAFF. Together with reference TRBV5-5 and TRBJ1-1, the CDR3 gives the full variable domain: DAGVTQSPTHLIKTRGQQVTLRCSPISGHKSVSWYQQVLGQGPQFIFQYYEKEERGRGNFPDRFSARQFPNYSSELNVNALLLGDSALYLCASSFWDMNTEAFFGQGTRLTVV.

In DNA form, the CDR3 reads TGTGCCAGCAGCTCCAAGGTGGACTTTAGCTCCTACAATGAGCAGTTCTTC. Its translation is CASSSKVDFSSYNEQFF. The chain has TRBV7-2 and TRBJ2-1; D is perhaps TRBD2 (5 bases). The CDR3 spans 17 residues. V was pared by 4 bases and J by 0 bases, with 16 bases between. Germline CDR1 reads SGHTA; CDR2 reads FQGNSA.

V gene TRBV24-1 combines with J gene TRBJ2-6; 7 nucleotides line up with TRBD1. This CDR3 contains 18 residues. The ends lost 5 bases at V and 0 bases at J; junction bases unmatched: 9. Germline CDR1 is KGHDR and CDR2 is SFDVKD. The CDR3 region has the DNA TGTGCCACCAGTGGGGGGCGGACAGGCAGCTCTGGGGCCAACGTCCTGACTTTC. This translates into CATSGGRTGSSGANVLTF.

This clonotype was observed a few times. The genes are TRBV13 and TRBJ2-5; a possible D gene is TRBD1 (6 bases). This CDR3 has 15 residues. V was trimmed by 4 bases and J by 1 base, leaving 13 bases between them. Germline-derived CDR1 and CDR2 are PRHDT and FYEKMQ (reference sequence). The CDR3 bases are TGTGCCAGCAGCTCCCGGGACACCCTCCAAGAGACCCAGTACTTC. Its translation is CASSSRDTLQETQYF. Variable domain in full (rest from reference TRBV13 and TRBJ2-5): AAGVIQSPRHLIKEKRETATLKCYPIPRHDTVYWYQQGPGQDPQFLISFYEKMQSDKGSIPDRFSAQQFSDYHSELNMSSLELGDSALYFCASSSRDTLQETQYFGPGTRLLVL.

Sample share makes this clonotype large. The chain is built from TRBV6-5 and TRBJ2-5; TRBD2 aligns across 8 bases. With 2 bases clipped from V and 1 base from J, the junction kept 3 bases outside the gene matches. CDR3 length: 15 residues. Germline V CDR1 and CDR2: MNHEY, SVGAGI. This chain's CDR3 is CASSYTGGGQETQYF. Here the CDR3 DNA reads TGTGCCAGCAGTTACACCGGGGGGGGCCAAGAGACCCAGTACTTC.

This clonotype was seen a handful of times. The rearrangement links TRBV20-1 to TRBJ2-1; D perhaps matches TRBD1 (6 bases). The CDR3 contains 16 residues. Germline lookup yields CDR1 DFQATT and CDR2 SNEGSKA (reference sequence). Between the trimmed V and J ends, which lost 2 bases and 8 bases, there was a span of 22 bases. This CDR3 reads CSARTDSLTIGYEQFF. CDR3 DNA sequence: TGCAGTGCTAGAACGGACAGCCTCACGATTGGTTATGAGCAGTTCTTC.

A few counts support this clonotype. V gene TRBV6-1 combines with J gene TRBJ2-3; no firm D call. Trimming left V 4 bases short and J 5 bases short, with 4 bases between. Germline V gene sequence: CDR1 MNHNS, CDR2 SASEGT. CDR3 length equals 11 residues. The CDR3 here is CASSAGDTQYF. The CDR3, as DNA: TGTGCCAGCAGTGCCGGAGATACGCAGTATTTT.

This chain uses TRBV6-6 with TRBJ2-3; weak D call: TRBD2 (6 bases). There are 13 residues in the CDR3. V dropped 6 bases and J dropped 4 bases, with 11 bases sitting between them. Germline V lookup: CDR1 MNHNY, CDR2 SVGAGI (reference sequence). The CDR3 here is CASSPPGADTQYF. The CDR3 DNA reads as TGTGCCAGCAGCCCTCCGGGAGCAGATACGCAGTATTTT.

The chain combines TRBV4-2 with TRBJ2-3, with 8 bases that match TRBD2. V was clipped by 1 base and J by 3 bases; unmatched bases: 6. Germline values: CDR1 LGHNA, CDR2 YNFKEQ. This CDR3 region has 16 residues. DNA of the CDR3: TGTGCCAGCAGCCAAGTGCGGGGGGCCGAGACAGATACGCAGTATTTT. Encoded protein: CASSQVRGAETDTQYF.

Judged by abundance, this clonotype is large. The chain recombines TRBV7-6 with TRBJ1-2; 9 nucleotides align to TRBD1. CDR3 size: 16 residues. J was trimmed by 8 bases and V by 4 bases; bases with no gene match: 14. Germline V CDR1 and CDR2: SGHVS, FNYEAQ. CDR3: CASSSPTGTGLEGYTF. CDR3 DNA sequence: TGTGCCAGCAGCTCCCCTACCGGGACAGGGTTAGAAGGCTACACCTTC.

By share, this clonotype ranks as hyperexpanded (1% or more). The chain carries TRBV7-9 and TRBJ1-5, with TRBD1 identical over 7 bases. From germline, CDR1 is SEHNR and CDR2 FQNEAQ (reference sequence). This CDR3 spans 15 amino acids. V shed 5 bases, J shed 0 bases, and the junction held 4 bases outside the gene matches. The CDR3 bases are TGTGCCAGCAGCGGTGACAGGGCTAGCAATCAGCCCCAGCATTTT. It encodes CASSGDRASNQPQHF.

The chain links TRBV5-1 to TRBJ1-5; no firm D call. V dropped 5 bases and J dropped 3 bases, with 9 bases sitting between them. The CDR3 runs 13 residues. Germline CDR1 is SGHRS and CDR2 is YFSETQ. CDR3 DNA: TGCGCCAGCAGGCCGGAACCCAATCAGCCCCAGCATTTT. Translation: CASRPEPNQPQHF.

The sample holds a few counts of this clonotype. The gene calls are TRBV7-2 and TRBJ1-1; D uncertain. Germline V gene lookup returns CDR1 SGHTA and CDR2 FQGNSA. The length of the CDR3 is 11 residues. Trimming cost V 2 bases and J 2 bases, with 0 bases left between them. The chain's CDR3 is CASSLNTEAFF. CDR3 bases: TGTGCCAGCAGCTTAAACACTGAAGCTTTCTTT.

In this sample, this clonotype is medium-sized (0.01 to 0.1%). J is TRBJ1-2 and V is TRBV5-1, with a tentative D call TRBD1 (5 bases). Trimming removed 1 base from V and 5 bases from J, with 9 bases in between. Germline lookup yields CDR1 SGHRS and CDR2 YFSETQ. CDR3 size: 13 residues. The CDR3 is CASSLPGGYGYTF. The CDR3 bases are TGCGCCAGCAGCTTGCCTGGGGGGTATGGCTACACCTTC.

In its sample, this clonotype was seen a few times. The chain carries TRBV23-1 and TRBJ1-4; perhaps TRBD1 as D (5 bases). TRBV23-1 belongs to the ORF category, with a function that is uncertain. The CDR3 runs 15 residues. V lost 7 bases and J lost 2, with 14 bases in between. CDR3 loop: CASTPGDATNEKLFF. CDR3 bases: TGCGCCAGCACCCCGGGGGATGCGACTAATGAAAAACTGTTTTTT.

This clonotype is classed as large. The CDR3 sequence is CSAPRTGGNQPQHF. CDR3 nucleotides: TGCAGTGCTCCCCGGACAGGGGGAAATCAGCCCCAGCATTTT. The rearrangement links TRBV20-1 to TRBJ1-5; 10 bases agree with TRBD1. The CDR3 runs to 14 residues. Germline CDR1 DFQATT, CDR2 SNEGSKA (reference sequence). V lost 5 bases, J lost 4 bases, and 5 bases stayed unmatched.

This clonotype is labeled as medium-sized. This CDR3 reads CASSLEWGSPYEQYF. The CDR3 DNA reads TGCGCCAGCAGCTTGGAATGGGGGAGCCCCTACGAGCAGTACTTC. The rearrangement links TRBV5-1 to TRBJ2-7, with D perhaps being TRBD1 or TRBD2 (5 bases each). V shed 0 bases and J shed 2 bases, with 12 bases lying between them. CDR3 length: 15 amino acids. In germline, CDR1 is SGHRS, CDR2 YFSETQ. Combining the CDR3 with reference TRBV5-1 and TRBJ2-7 gives the whole variable domain KAGVTQTPRYLIKTRGQQVTLSCSPISGHRSVSWYQQTPGQGLQFLFEYFSETQRNKGNFPGRFSGRQFSNSRSEMNVSTLELGDSALYLCASSLEWGSPYEQYFGPGTRLTVT.